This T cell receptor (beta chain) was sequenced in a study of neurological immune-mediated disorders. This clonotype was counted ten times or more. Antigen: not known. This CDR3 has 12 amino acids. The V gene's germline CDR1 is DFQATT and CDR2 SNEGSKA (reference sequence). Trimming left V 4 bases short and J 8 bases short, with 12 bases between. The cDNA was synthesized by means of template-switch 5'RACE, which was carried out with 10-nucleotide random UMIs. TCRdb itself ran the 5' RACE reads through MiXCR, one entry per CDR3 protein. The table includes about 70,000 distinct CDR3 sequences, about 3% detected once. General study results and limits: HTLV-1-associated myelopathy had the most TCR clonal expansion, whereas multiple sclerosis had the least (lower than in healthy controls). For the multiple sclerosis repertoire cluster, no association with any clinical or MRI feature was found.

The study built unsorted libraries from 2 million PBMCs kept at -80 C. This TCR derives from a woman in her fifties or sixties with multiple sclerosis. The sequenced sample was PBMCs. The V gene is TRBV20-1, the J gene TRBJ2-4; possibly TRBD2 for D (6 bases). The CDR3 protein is CSATRLEYIQYF. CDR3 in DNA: TGCAGTGCTACCAGACTAGAGTACATTCAGTACTTC.